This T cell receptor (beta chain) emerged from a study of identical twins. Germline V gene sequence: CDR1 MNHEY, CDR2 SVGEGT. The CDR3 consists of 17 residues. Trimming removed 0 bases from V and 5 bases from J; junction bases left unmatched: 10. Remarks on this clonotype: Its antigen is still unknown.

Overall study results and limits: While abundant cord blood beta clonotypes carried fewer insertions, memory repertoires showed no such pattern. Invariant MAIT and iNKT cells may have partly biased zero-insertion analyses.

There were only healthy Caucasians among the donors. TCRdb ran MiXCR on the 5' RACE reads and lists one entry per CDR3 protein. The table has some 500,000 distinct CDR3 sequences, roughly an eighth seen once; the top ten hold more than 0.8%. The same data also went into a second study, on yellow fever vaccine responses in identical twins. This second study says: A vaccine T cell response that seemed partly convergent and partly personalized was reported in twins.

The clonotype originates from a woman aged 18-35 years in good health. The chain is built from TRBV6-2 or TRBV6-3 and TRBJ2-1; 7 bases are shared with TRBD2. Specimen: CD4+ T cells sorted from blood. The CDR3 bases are TGTGCCAGCAGTTACTCGAAAGCGTCTAGCGGAAACAATGAGCAGTTCTTC. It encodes CASSYSKASSGNNEQFF.